Listed below are T cell receptor beta chains from one sample, sequenced in a study of blood T cells in healthy people across ages. TCRdb reprocessed the 5' RACE reads via MiXCR and lists one record per CDR3 protein. The sample holds fewer than 1,000,000 distinct CDR3 sequences, about half seen once. The sequencing input was blood. These TCRs come from a man at least 80 years old in good health. Both conserved end residues are part of each CDR3. The D gene is left open where the match is weak. Clone sizes are given selectively: once, few, many, or a class where the clone is expanded.

j_call d_call clone_size v_call cdr3_aa cdr3_nt
TRBJ1-2 TRBD1 NA TRBV5-1 CASSSGQGGANYGYTF TGCGCCAGCAGCTCGGGACAGGGGGGAGCTAACTATGGCTACACCTTC
TRBJ1-2 NA NA TRBV21-1 CASNHLDRFYGYTF TGTGCCAGCAACCACTTAGACAGATTCTATGGCTACACCTTC
TRBJ2-7 NA NA TRBV4-2 CASSHRGAGRYEQYF TGTGCCAGCAGCCACCGCGGGGCAGGGCGCTACGAGCAGTACTTC
TRBJ2-2 TRBD2 NA TRBV6-5 CASSYSTGLVGTGELFF TGTGCCAGCAGTTACTCGACGGGACTAGTGGGCACCGGGGAGCTGTTTTTT
TRBJ2-6 NA NA TRBV6-6 CASSYRGASGANVLTF TGTGCCAGCAGTTATAGGGGGGCGTCGGGGGCCAACGTCCTGACTTTC
TRBJ1-3 NA NA TRBV20-1 CSGARGNTIYF TGTTCTGGGGCGCGAGGAAACACCATATATTTT
TRBJ2-5 NA NA TRBV7-2 CASSPSLGTQYF TGTGCCAGCAGCCCTAGTCTGGGGACCCAGTACTTC
TRBJ2-3 NA NA TRBV4-2 CASSQDNPTVDTQYF TGTGCCAGCAGCCAAGATAACCCGACGGTAGATACGCAGTATTTT
TRBJ2-2 TRBD2 NA TRBV4-1 CASSQVRGRVNTGELFF TGCGCCAGCAGCCAAGTTCGCGGGAGGGTGAACACCGGGGAGCTGTTTTTT
TRBJ2-7 TRBD2 few TRBV24-1 CATSARLAGGGGEQYF TGTGCCACCAGTGCCCGACTAGCGGGAGGTGGGGGCGAGCAGTACTTC
TRBJ2-5 NA few TRBV7-9 CASSPVSSQETQYF TGTGCCAGCAGCCCCGTCTCTAGCCAAGAGACCCAGTACTTC
TRBJ2-1 NA NA TRBV11-3 CASSLELGAGYNEQFF TGTGCCAGCAGCTTAGAACTAGGGGCCGGGTACAATGAGCAGTTCTTC
TRBJ2-1 TRBD1 once TRBV7-2 CASNPGTGIEGEQFF TGTGCCAGTAATCCCGGGACAGGGATTGAGGGTGAGCAGTTCTTC
TRBJ2-1 TRBD2 few TRBV20-1 CSAIPWTSGTRNEQFF TGCAGTGCGATACCCTGGACTAGCGGGACTCGAAATGAGCAGTTCTTC
TRBJ2-1 TRBD1 NA TRBV12-3/TRBV12-4 CASRDRGREQFF TGTGCCAGCAGGGACAGGGGGCGCGAGCAGTTCTTC
TRBJ2-3 TRBD1 few TRBV28 CASSPRGTGPLDTQYF TGTGCCAGCAGTCCGAGAGGGACAGGGCCTTTGGATACGCAGTATTTT
TRBJ2-7 TRBD2 few TRBV6-2/TRBV6-3 CASRLAGRVEQYF TGTGCCAGCAGGCTAGCGGGACGAGTCGAGCAGTACTTC
TRBJ1-2 NA NA TRBV20-1 CSASSGPRDGNYGYTF TGCAGTGCTTCATCCGGACCCCGTGACGGTAACTATGGCTACACCTTC
TRBJ2-7 TRBD2 NA TRBV27 CASSRLSSGNEQYF TGTGCCAGCAGTCGATTGTCTAGCGGGAACGAGCAGTACTTC
TRBJ1-4 NA few TRBV3-1 CASSQPPDKDGEKLFF TGTGCCAGCAGCCAACCGCCCGACAAGGATGGAGAAAAACTGTTTTTT
TRBJ2-5 TRBD1 NA TRBV6-5 CASSYTGAIGETQYF TGTGCCAGCAGTTACACAGGGGCAATTGGTGAGACCCAGTACTTC
TRBJ2-7 TRBD2 NA TRBV28 CATGVLAGVLEQYF TGTGCCACCGGGGTCCTGGCGGGAGTGCTCGAGCAGTACTTC
TRBJ1-3 NA NA TRBV9 CASSVDGRSGNTIYF TGTGCCAGCAGCGTAGACGGACGATCTGGAAACACCATATATTTT
TRBJ2-3 NA once TRBV12-3/TRBV12-4 CASRVTGDTQYF TGTGCCAGCAGGGTGACGGGAGATACGCAGTATTTT
TRBJ2-7 TRBD1 NA TRBV5-1 CASSARDRGVYEQYF TGCGCCAGCAGCGCCCGGGACAGGGGAGTCTATGAGCAGTACTTC
TRBJ2-1 NA NA TRBV6-1 CASSEDEAYNEQFF TGTGCCAGCAGTGAAGACGAAGCCTACAATGAGCAGTTCTTC
TRBJ2-1 NA many TRBV15 CATSRDLMTDEQFF TGTGCCACCAGCAGAGATTTGATGACGGATGAGCAGTTCTTC
TRBJ1-1 NA NA TRBV20-1 CSARGRVNTEAFF TGCAGTGCTAGAGGTAGGGTTAACACTGAAGCTTTCTTT
TRBJ2-7 NA NA TRBV12-3/TRBV12-4 CARSFKASSYEQYF TGTGCCCGCAGTTTTAAGGCCAGCTCCTACGAGCAGTACTTC
TRBJ2-7 TRBD2 many TRBV5-5 CASSPRAAGVVYEQYF TGTGCCAGCAGCCCGCGGGCAGCGGGAGTGGTCTACGAGCAGTACTTC
TRBJ2-5 TRBD2 NA TRBV7-2 CASSPRTGLAGVRGETQYF TGTGCCAGCAGCCCTAGGACGGGACTAGCGGGAGTAAGGGGAGAGACCCAGTACTTC
TRBJ1-4 TRBD1 NA TRBV7-2 CASSSLTGGLANEKLFF TGTGCCAGCAGCTCATTGACAGGGGGCTTAGCTAATGAAAAACTGTTTTTT
TRBJ2-3 NA once TRBV28 CASSAQGASTDTQYF TGTGCCAGCAGTGCGCAGGGTGCCAGCACAGATACGCAGTATTTT
TRBJ2-7 NA NA TRBV29-1 CSVDDYTGQYF TGCAGCGTTGATGACTACACGGGGCAGTACTTC
TRBJ2-7 TRBD2 NA TRBV29-1 CSVGAGGQYEQYF TGCAGCGTAGGAGCGGGAGGGCAATACGAGCAGTACTTC
TRBJ2-7 TRBD2 NA TRBV20-1 CSALAGGFWEQYF TGCAGTGCCCTAGCGGGAGGGTTCTGGGAGCAGTACTTC
TRBJ2-3 TRBD2 many TRBV7-3 CASSLLAGAKDTQYF TGTGCCAGCAGCTTACTAGCGGGAGCCAAAGATACGCAGTATTTT
TRBJ2-3 NA NA TRBV27 CASSLAPAAVNTQYF TGTGCCAGCAGTTTAGCCCCCGCCGCAGTGAATACGCAGTATTTT
TRBJ2-5 TRBD2 NA TRBV11-2 CATHPAGGAYKQYF TGTGCCACCCATCCAGCGGGAGGGGCCTACAAGCAGTACTTC
TRBJ2-5 TRBD2 NA TRBV9 CASSAGTTKETQYF TGTGCCAGCAGCGCCGGGACTACTAAAGAGACCCAGTACTTC
TRBJ2-7 NA once TRBV27 CASSRDSSCEQYF TGTGCCAGCAGTAGAGACAGCTCCTGCGAGCAGTACTTC